Listed here are 12 T cell receptor beta chains from one sample, sequenced in a study of T cells in Graves' hyperthyroidism and ophthalmopathy. TCR beta CDR3 sequences were amplified from RNA transcripts. Using the HTBI primer set, a first-round RT-PCR was run on the TCR CDR3. TCRdb reanalysed the multiplex PCR reads using MiXCR and keeps one entry per CDR3 protein. The table includes some 690,000 distinct CDR3 sequences, roughly a sixth detected once. Input material: blood. Receptor source: a man between 45 and 60 years old with Graves' hyperthyroidism.

The chain couples TRBV2 to TRBJ1-3, with D possibly matching TRBD1 (5 bases). The CDR3 sequence is 16 residues long. Trimming cost V 6 bases and J 0 bases, with 15 bases left between them. Germline V CDR1 and CDR2: SNHLY, FYNNEI. The CDR3 loop reads CASRANEGSSGNTIYF. DNA for the CDR3: TGTGCCAGCAGGGCGAATGAGGGGAGCTCTGGAAACACCATATATTTT.

The rearrangement joins TRBV6-5 to TRBJ1-1; weak D call: TRBD1 (5 bases). This CDR3 contains 16 residues. Trimming left V 2 bases short and J 0 bases short, with 13 bases between. Per the germline V gene, CDR1 is MNHEY and CDR2 is SVGAGI. The CDR3: CASSYRTGLMNTEAFF. The CDR3 nucleotides read TGTGCCAGCAGTTACCGAACAGGTCTGATGAACACTGAAGCTTTCTTT.

This clonotype was counted at least ten times. At one end the junction does not follow the germline gene, possibly because of a read error. The rearrangement links TRBV30 to TRBJ1-1; 8 positions agree with TRBD1. The germline gives CDR1 GTSNPN, CDR2 SVGIG (reference sequence). The CDR3 runs 12 residues. The CDR3 region is CPWSQDRVQAFF. The CDR3 region has the DNA TGTCCCTGGAGTCAGGACAGGGTTCAAGCTTTCTTT.

This clonotype has only a few counts. The chain joins TRBV2 to TRBJ1-5; 11 nucleotides line up with TRBD1. The V gene's germline CDR1 is SNHLY and CDR2 FYNNEI. Unmatched junction bases numbered 8, after V lost 6 bases and J lost 7 bases. The CDR3 has 15 amino acids. CDR3 coding DNA: TGTGCCAGCAGGGAAAGGACAGGGGGCTTCCAGCCCCAGCATTTT. Residues: CASRERTGGFQPQHF.

The sample holds a few counts of this clonotype. This chain joins TRBV4-1 and TRBJ2-7; D is ambiguous. The CDR3 has 13 amino acids. Between the trimmed V and J ends, which lost 4 bases and 6 bases, there was a span of 13 bases. Germline CDR1 is MGHRA and CDR2 is YSYEKL. CDR3 residues: CASSPRRVIEQYF. CDR3 coding DNA: TGCGCCAGCAGCCCCCGTAGGGTGATCGAGCAGTACTTC.

This chain joins TRBV20-1 and TRBJ2-5; 10 bases line up with TRBD1. The V gene's germline CDR1 is DFQATT and CDR2 SNEGSKA (reference sequence). Trimming removed 6 bases from V and 5 bases from J; junction bases left unmatched: 9. This CDR3 contains 14 residues. CDR3 residues: CSAPGTGDGETQYF. The CDR3, as DNA: TGCAGTGCGCCCGGGACAGGGGATGGGGAGACCCAGTACTTC.

This clonotype was counted only a few times. This sequence joins TRBV30 and TRBJ1-2; 7 bases are shared with TRBD1. The length of the CDR3 is 14 residues. V shed 4 bases and J 2 bases; nucleotides not matched to a gene: 7. Germline-derived CDR1 and CDR2 are GTSNPN and SVGIG (reference sequence). In DNA, the CDR3 is TGTGCCTGGATTCTGGACAGGAAGAACTATGGCTACACCTTC. It translates to CAWILDRKNYGYTF. Complete variable domain (other parts from reference TRBV30 and TRBJ1-2): SQTIHQWPATLVQPVGSPLSLECTVEGTSNPNLYWYRQAAGRGLQLLFYSVGIGQISSEVPQNLSASRPQDRQFILSSKKLLLSDSGFYLCAWILDRKNYGYTFGSGTRLTVV.

The table lists this clonotype with a few counts. The chain carries TRBV28 and TRBJ1-1; D perhaps matches TRBD1 (5 bases). CDR3 length: 14 residues. CDR1 is MDHEN and CDR2 is SYDVKM in the germline V gene. V lost 7 bases, J lost 9 bases, and 21 bases lay in between. The CDR3 protein is CASTSRQPQIQAFF. In DNA, the CDR3 is TGTGCCAGCACGTCCAGACAGCCCCAAATTCAAGCTTTCTTT.

This clonotype was seen a few times. Mismatch with germline at one junction end may stem from a read error. The chain uses TRBV7-7 and TRBJ2-7; perhaps TRBD1 as D (6 bases). The CDR3 is made up of 15 amino acids. Germline lookup yields CDR1 SSHAT and CDR2 FNYEAQ (reference sequence). CDR3 DNA sequence: TGTGCTAGCAGCTCCGGAAGAAAACAGGGTGACGAGCAGTACTTC. Its translation is CASSSGRKQGDEQYF.

Many counts were recorded for this clonotype. The CDR3, as DNA: TGTGCCAGCAGGTCGAGCTCCTATAATTCACCCCTCCACTTT. Translation: CASRSSSYNSPLHF. This chain connects TRBV11-2 to TRBJ1-6, with D unclear. This CDR3 region has 14 residues. Germline CDR1 and CDR2: SGHAT and FQNNGV. The V end lost 6 bases, the J end lost 0 bases, and 6 bases lay between the germline ends.

This clonotype was picked up many times. As DNA, the CDR3 is TGTGCCAGCAGTGTGACCACCGGGCTAGCGCACTCCTACGAGCAGTACTTC. Protein sequence: CASSVTTGLAHSYEQYF. The J gene is TRBJ2-7, the V gene TRBV27; D may be TRBD2 (6 bases). The CDR3 totals 17 residues. Looked up from germline, CDR1 is MNHEY and CDR2 is SMNVEV (reference sequence). Deletions cut 5 bases from V and 0 bases from J, with 20 bases between.

The chain has TRBV7-9 and TRBJ1-6; no reliable D call. CDR3 length: 17 amino acids. CDR1 SEHNR and CDR2 FQNEAQ come from the germline V gene (reference sequence). The V and J ends lost 5 bases and 0 bases respectively, with 14 bases between them. The chain's CDR3 is CASSGEGKSSYNSPLHF. The CDR3, as DNA: TGTGCCAGCAGCGGGGAAGGGAAGAGCTCCTATAATTCACCCCTCCACTTT.